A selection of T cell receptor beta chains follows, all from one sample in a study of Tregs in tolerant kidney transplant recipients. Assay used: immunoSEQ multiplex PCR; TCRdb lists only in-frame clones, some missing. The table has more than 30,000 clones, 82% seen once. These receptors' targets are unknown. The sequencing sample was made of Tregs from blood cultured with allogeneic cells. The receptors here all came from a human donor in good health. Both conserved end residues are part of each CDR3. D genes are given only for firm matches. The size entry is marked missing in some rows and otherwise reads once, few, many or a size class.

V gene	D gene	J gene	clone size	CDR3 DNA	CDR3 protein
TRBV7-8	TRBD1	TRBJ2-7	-	TGTGCCAGCAGCAGACGACAGGGGAGTTCCTACGAGCAGTACTTC	CASSRRQGSSYEQYF
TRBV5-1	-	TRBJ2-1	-	TGCGCCAGCAGCTTGGGTTCTAACTACAATGAGCAGTTCTTC	CASSLGSNYNEQFF
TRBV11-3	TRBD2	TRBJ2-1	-	TGTGCCAGCAGCTTAGTTATCACTAGCGGGAAATTCGACGTGGGGCAGTTCTTC	CASSLVITSGKFDVGQFF
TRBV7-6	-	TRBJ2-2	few	TGTGCCAGCAGCCCTAGCCAGAACACCGGGGAGCTGTTTTTT	CASSPSQNTGELFF
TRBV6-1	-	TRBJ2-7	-	TGTGCCAGCAGGGGGGGGCCTTACGAGCAGTACTTC	CASRGGPYEQYF
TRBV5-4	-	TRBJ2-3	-	TGTGCCAGCAGCCTATTCGGGATACTTTCCAGCACAGATACGCAGTATTTT	CASSLFGILSSTDTQYF
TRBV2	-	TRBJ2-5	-	TGTGCCAGCAGTGAAATGAGGGGACAAGAGACCCAGTACTTC	CASSEMRGQETQYF
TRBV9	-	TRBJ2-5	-	TGTGCCAGCAGCTTCAGAGGGGAGCGGCGGGGAGAGACCCAGTACTTC	CASSFRGERRGETQYF
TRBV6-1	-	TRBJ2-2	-	TGTGCCAGCAGTGAAGACCTTTCCACCGGGGAGCTGTTTTTT	CASSEDLSTGELFF
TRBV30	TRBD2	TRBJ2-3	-	TGTGCCTGGAGTGTTAGGGCTAGCGGATCCACAGATACGCAGTATTTT	CAWSVRASGSTDTQYF
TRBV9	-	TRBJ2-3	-	TGTGCCAGCAGCGGTATCGGTTCCCCCACAGATACGCAGTATTTT	CASSGIGSPTDTQYF
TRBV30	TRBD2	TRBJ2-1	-	TGTGCCTGGAGTATTGCGGGAGTCTCCAATGAGCAGTTCTTC	CAWSIAGVSNEQFF
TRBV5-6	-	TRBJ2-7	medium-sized	TGTGCCAGCAGCTTTCCGGTTGGCGAGCAGTACTTC	CASSFPVGEQYF
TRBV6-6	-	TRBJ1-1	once	TGTGCCAGCAGAGGATGGGTAAGGACTGAAGCTTTCTTT	CASRGWVRTEAFF
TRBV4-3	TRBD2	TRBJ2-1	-	TGCGCCAGCAGCCGGAGTAGCGGGGTTTACAATGAGCAGTTCTTC	CASSRSSGVYNEQFF
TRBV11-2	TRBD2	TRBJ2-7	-	TGTGCCAGCAGCTTTGCAGCGGGACTCTACGAGCAGTACTTC	CASSFAAGLYEQYF
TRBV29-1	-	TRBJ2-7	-	TGCAGCGTTGGGGACTACGAGCAGTACTTC	CSVGDYEQYF
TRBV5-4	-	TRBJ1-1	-	TGTGCCAGCAGCCCGGACCTGGACACTGAAGCTTTCTTT	CASSPDLDTEAFF
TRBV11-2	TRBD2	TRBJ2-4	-	TGTGCCAGCAGCGCTCGACTAGCGGGGGGCCAGACAAAAAACATTCAGTACTTC	CASSARLAGGQTKNIQYF
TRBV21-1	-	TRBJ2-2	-	TGTGCCAGCAGCGCCGCCGGACTAGCGGGAGACACCGGGGAGCTGTTTTTT	CASSAAGLAGDTGELFF
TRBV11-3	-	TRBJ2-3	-	TGTGCCAGCAGCTTGCGCCGGGACTCGACGGATACGCAGTATTTT	CASSLRRDSTDTQYF
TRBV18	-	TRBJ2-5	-	TGTGCCAGCTCGTTAGGCGGACAAGAGACCCAGTACTTC	CASSLGGQETQYF
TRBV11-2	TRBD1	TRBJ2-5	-	TGTGCCAGCAGCTTATCGACAGGGCAGGAGACCCAGTACTTC	CASSLSTGQETQYF
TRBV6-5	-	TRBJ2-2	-	TGTGCCAGCAGTAGGGCCACCGGGGAGCTGTTTTTT	CASSRATGELFF
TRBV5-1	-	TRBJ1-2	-	TGCGCCAGCAGCTTGGGGGCCACGACCCCTAACTATGGCTACACCTTC	CASSLGATTPNYGYTF
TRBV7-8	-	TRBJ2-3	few	TGTGCCAGCAGCTGGAGGCAGACAGATACGCAGTATTTT	CASSWRQTDTQYF
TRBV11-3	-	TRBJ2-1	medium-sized	TGTGCCAGCAGCTTAGGCGGGGAACGGGACAATGAGCAGTTCTTC	CASSLGGERDNEQFF
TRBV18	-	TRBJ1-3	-	TGTGCCAGCTCACGGGCAGGTCGCGGAAACACCATATATTTT	CASSRAGRGNTIYF
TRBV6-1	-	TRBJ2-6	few	TGTGCCAGCAGTGAAGACGGGAAAGGACGGTGGTCTGGGGCCAACGTCCTGACTTTC	CASSEDGKGRWSGANVLTF
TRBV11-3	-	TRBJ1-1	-	TGTGCCAGCAGCTTAGAAGGGGCGGGAGAAGCTTTCTTT	CASSLEGAGEAFF
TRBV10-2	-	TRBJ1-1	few	TGCGCCAGCAGTGAGGGCCCTAACCAGCTGAACACTGAAGCTTTCTTT	CASSEGPNQLNTEAFF
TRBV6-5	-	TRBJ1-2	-	TGTGCCAGCAGTGGTTGGGCGGGCTATGGCTACACCTTC	CASSGWAGYGYTF
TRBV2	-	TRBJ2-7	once	TGTGCCAGCAGTGAGGATAATAGGGAGTACTTC	CASSEDNREYF
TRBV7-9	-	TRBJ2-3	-	TGTGCCAGCAGCCTACGGGGGTCAGATACGCAGTATTTT	CASSLRGSDTQYF
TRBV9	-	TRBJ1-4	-	TGTGCCAGCAGCGCAGACGAACCAACTAATGAAAAACTGTTTTTT	CASSADEPTNEKLFF